This TCR beta chain was sequenced during a study of blood T cell repertoires in COVID-19 (TCRdb year 2020). For the study in its entirety: Samples from collaborators originated in the United States, Italy and Spain and spanned both the acute and convalescent phases of COVID-19. The material from the prospective study consisted of cDNA or gDNA derived from T cells, B-cell-depleted T cells, or PBMCs. The dataset comprised deeply sampled blood TCRbeta repertoires from subjects exposed to, actively infected with, or recovered from COVID-19. The repertoires were released in a freely available public database meant as a resource for research on the immune response to SARS-CoV-2. Samples came from the ongoing ImmuneRACE study (first 160 participants) plus 1,254 subjects from 6 global collaborators. Sample metadata almost always included a de-identified subject ID, COVID-19 status, age in years and sex. Where HLA class I and class II types were available, the types were taken from metadata supplied by the sample provider, not from assay-based typing. Overall results and qualifications from the work: The amount of clinical and demographic metadata varied by source and participant and was provided uncurated.

From the germline V gene, CDR1 is SGHTA and CDR2 is FQGNSA. The junction carries 14 bases between V and J, which are trimmed by 5 bases and 6 bases respectively. There are 13 amino acids in the CDR3, from cysteine to phenylalanine inclusive. CDR3 DNA is the only sequence kept; it has 39 bases, read in frame from the first base. Concerning this clone itself: This clone's antigen is unknown. No much larger clone is present one base from it, and per-base qualities are unavailable.

The immunoSEQ Assay, a bias-controlled multiplex PCR, was used to amplify TCRbeta CDR3 regions from genomic DNA. In the original analysis: The number of nucleated cells in each sample was estimated by amplification of reference gene primers within the assay. Sequence reads were collapsed and filtered to measure the absolute abundance of every unique TCRbeta CDR3 rearrangement. For each sample, productive Simpson clonality was calculated by taking the square root of Simpson's diversity index across productive rearrangements. TCRdb holds this immuneACCESS table with in-frame rearrangements only. Some clones are missing; in checked studies, unresolved V genes explain under half, and the rest has no known cause. Clonal size and the V and J genes are those of that table, whereas D and trimming came from the DNA. This sample holds 260,000 or so clones; about 91% were observed only once. In total, the top ten clones hold just over 2.5% of the sample.

Participants in the prospective study were enrolled through a virtual design, were aged about 18 to 100 years, and lived in 20 to 30 United States geographic areas. In the prospective study, participants were assigned to cohorts based on the clinical history participants reported in a screening survey and a study questionnaire. Mobile phlebotomists in the prospective study collected whole blood, serum and a nasopharyngeal or oropharyngeal swab from every participant. Additional blood draws and questionnaires over an approximately two-month period could optionally be provided by prospective study participants. Prospective study blood samples were shipped either frozen or at room temperature before DNA extraction.

The sequence is built from TRBV7-2 and TRBJ2-7; too little of a D gene remains to name it. The sequence was obtained from a woman younger than 45 with acute COVID-19. The specimen was PBMCs or T cells enriched from blood (not recorded which). In nucleotides, the sequence is TGTGCCAGCAGCCCTCACCCCGGTGGCGAGCAGTACTTC. Translated, this gives CASSPHPGGEQYF.